This TCR beta chain is drawn from a study of beta chain features in type 1 diabetes. Whole-study results and caveats: For Type 1 diabetes patients, all four CD4+ subsets carried TCRB CDR3s that were moderately but significantly shorter.

The isolated RNA, all of it, was reverse transcribed, so expressed TCRB transcripts were what got sequenced. Generated by immunoSEQ multiplex PCR, the TCRdb table keeps only in-frame clones and is missing some. The table lists around 180,000 clones, roughly 8% of them singletons. This clone showed up many times. The antigen remains unidentified. The clonotype originates from a woman aged 40 to 50 with type 1 diabetes. The specimen sequenced was central memory CD4+ T cells from blood.

This CDR3 reads CASTNTDTQYF. The CDR3, as DNA: TGCGCCAGCACCAACACAGATACGCAGTATTTT. The chain employs TRBV5-1 and TRBJ2-3; D gene unclear. V lost 6 bases and J 2 bases, leaving 4 bases between the germline ends. The CDR3 is 11 amino acids. Germline V gene sequence: CDR1 SGHRS, CDR2 YFSETQ.